The T cell receptor beta chain described here comes from a study of blood T cell repertoires in COVID-19. Looked up from germline, CDR1 is SGHTA and CDR2 is FQGTGA. This CDR3 contains 12 residues. Trimming cost V 7 bases and J 9 bases, with 13 bases left between them. The table lists this clone with a count of one. Only in-frame clones appear in the TCRdb table, and some are missing; sequencing was by immunoSEQ multiplex PCR. The sample records 120,000 to 150,000 clones, over 60% being singletons. The sequencing input was peripheral blood. The gene calls are TRBV7-3 and TRBJ2-1, with TRBD2 as a possible D gene (5 bases). The clonotype comes from a man at least 80 years old with acute or convalescent COVID-19. The DNA for the CDR3 is TGTGCCAGCAACTCCCCCGGAGGTGAGCAGTTCTTC. Translated, it gives CASNSPGGEQFF.